The T cell receptor beta chain described here comes from a study of blood T cell repertoires in COVID-19. About the study: From the United States, Italy and Spain came samples of acute and convalescent COVID-19. Sample material is recorded as cDNA or gDNA derived from T cells, B-cell-depleted T cells, or PBMCs.

This clone was seen a few times. Per the authors' pipeline: Amplification of reference gene primers provided the estimated nucleated cell counts. Produced via immunoSEQ multiplex PCR; TCRdb's table is partial and in-frame only. V, J and clone size are taken as reported in that table, and D and trimming were inferred from the DNA itself. The sample has around 340,000 clones, 86% seen once. CDR1 LNHDA and CDR2 SQIVND come from the germline V gene (reference sequence). The CDR3 runs to 14 residues. V shed 7 bases and J shed 2 bases, with 12 bases lying between them. J is TRBJ1-3 and V is TRBV19, with D unclear. The material sequenced was PBMCs or T cells enriched from blood (not recorded which). The sequence derives from a woman between 40 and 50 years old with acute COVID-19. The CDR3 loop is CASNQVGAGNTIYF. CDR3 bases: TGTGCCAGTAACCAAGTCGGGGCTGGAAACACCATATATTTT.